Listed here is a single T cell receptor (beta chain). This CDR3 is also generated by other DNA sequences in the sample. Every bit of the isolated RNA underwent reverse transcription, so sequencing read expressed TCRB transcripts. Assay used: immunoSEQ multiplex PCR; TCRdb lists only in-frame clones, some missing. The data show about 150,000 clones, approximately 10% seen once. The data are from a study of beta chain features in type 1 diabetes. Trimming removed 4 bases from V and 6 bases from J, with 7 bases in between. This CDR3 is 12 amino acids long. The V gene's germline CDR1 is SGHTA and CDR2 FQGNSA.

What was sequenced was central memory CD4+ T cells from blood. The chain links TRBV7-2 to TRBJ2-1; D unresolved. The TCR was taken from a man aged 18 to 35 in good health. CDR3 bases: TGTGCCAGCAGCTCCCCGGGCAATGAGCAGTTCTTC. This translates into CASSSPGNEQFF. Full variable domain (outside the CDR3, taken from reference TRBV7-2 and TRBJ2-1): GAGVSQSPSNKVTEKGKDVELRCDPISGHTALYWYRQSLGQGLEFLIYFQGNSAPDKSGLPSDRFSAERTGGSVSTLTIQRTQQEDSAVYLCASSSPGNEQFFGPGTRLTVL.